This passage covers 10 T cell receptor beta chains from one sample sequenced in a study of cytomegalovirus exposure and HLA in healthy donors. Primers for the PCR totalled 60 Vbeta and 13 Jbeta. Assay used: immunoSEQ multiplex PCR; TCRdb lists only in-frame clones, some missing. Of 110,000 to 150,000 clones in the sample, roughly 75% are singletons; the top ten hold around 3.4%. The source material was PBMCs. These receptors all stem from a man aged 40-49 years in good health and CMV-seronegative.

The chain links TRBV19 to TRBJ1-4; a possible D gene is TRBD1 (5 bases). Between the trimmed V and J ends, which lost 4 bases and 7 bases, there was a span of 13 bases. CDR3 length equals 14 residues. Germline V gives CDR1 LNHDA, CDR2 SQIVND (reference sequence). The chain's CDR3 is CASSTDSSSEKLFF. In DNA form, the CDR3 reads TGTGCCAGTAGTACCGACAGTTCTAGTGAAAAACTGTTTTTT.

This clone was detected only once. The chain carries TRBV18 and TRBJ1-1, with D perhaps TRBD1 (6 bases). The germline V gene has CDR1 KGHSH and CDR2 LQKENI. This CDR3 has 13 amino acids. The V end lost 7 bases, the J end lost 1 base, and 10 bases lay between the germline ends. In nucleotides, the CDR3 is TGTGCCAGCTTCCTGGACAGGAACACTGAAGCTTTCTTT. Translated: CASFLDRNTEAFF.

This chain joins TRBV19 and TRBJ1-1; perhaps TRBD1 as D (5 bases). The CDR3 has 15 residues. Germline V gene sequence: CDR1 LNHDA, CDR2 SQIVND (reference sequence). V lost 9 bases to trimming and J lost 4 bases, with 21 bases between them. CDR3 region: CASTVLGLSRTEAFF. The CDR3 DNA sequence: TGTGCCAGCACAGTGTTGGGACTCAGTCGCACTGAAGCTTTCTTT.

The chain links TRBV15 to TRBJ2-1; the match to TRBD1 covers 9 bases. The CDR3 runs to 16 residues. The J segment lost 6 bases and the V segment lost 0 bases, leaving 6 bases of the junction unmatched. Germline CDR1 is LNHNV and CDR2 is YYDKDF (reference sequence). The DNA of the CDR3 is TGTGCCACCAGCAGAGATCCACAGGGGGCTGGCAATGAGCAGTTCTTC. Protein sequence: CATSRDPQGAGNEQFF. Full variable domain (outside the CDR3, taken from reference TRBV15 and TRBJ2-1): DAMVIQNPRYQVTQFGKPVTLSCSQTLNHNVMYWYQQKSSQAPKLLFHYYDKDFNNEADTPDNFQSRRPNTSFCFLDIRSPGLGDTAMYLCATSRDPQGAGNEQFFGPGTRLTVL.

This chain links TRBV2 with TRBJ1-1; D perhaps matches TRBD1 (6 bases). V lost 6 bases and J 0 bases, leaving 11 bases between the germline ends. The CDR3 loop spans 14 amino acids. Germline CDR1 is SNHLY and CDR2 is FYNNEI. CDR3 sequence: CASRETGLNTEAFF. CDR3 nucleotide sequence: TGTGCCAGCAGAGAGACAGGTTTGAACACTGAAGCTTTCTTT.

This clone was counted a few times. V and J are TRBV4-2 and TRBJ1-1; the D is unclear. Trimming removed 3 bases from V and 2 bases from J, with 13 bases in between. From germline, CDR1 is LGHNA and CDR2 YNFKEQ. The CDR3 has 15 amino acids. This chain's CDR3 is CASSQGYEGNTEAFF. The CDR3 nucleotides read TGTGCCAGCAGCCAGGGGTATGAGGGAAACACTGAAGCTTTCTTT.

The genes are TRBV11-2 and TRBJ1-2; D is undetermined. The germline V gene encodes CDR1 SGHAT and CDR2 FQNNGV. V lost 5 bases and J 0 bases, leaving 10 bases between the germline ends. The CDR3 spans 14 residues. The CDR3 nucleotides read TGTGCCAGCAGCCGAAGCCTCACTAACTATGGCTACACCTTC. Protein product: CASSRSLTNYGYTF.

This rearrangement joins TRBV11-2 to TRBJ1-1; D not certain. The CDR3 consists of 14 residues. Germline CDR1 reads SGHAT; CDR2 reads FQNNGV. V was clipped by 3 bases and J by 6 bases, with 14 bases between them. CDR3 amino acids: CASSFFRDGPEAFF. The DNA for the CDR3 is TGTGCCAGCAGCTTTTTCCGGGATGGGCCTGAAGCTTTCTTT.

V is TRBV5-1 and J is TRBJ2-3; 7 bases fit TRBD1. This CDR3 spans 13 amino acids. With V trimmed by 2 bases and J by 6 bases, 3 bases remained unmatched. The germline CDR1 and CDR2 sequences are SGHRS and YFSETQ. The CDR3 nucleotides are TGCGCCAGCAGCTTTTACAGGGGTGATACGCAGTATTTT. It translates to CASSFYRGDTQYF.

This clone came up once. The V and J genes are TRBV5-1 and TRBJ2-3, with 9 bases fitting TRBD2. Per germline, CDR1 SGHRS and CDR2 YFSETQ. CDR3 length: 14 residues. The ends lost 4 bases at V and 1 base at J; junction bases unmatched: 1. CDR3: CASSRTSGTDTQYF. DNA for the CDR3: TGCGCCAGCAGCAGGACTAGCGGCACAGATACGCAGTATTTT. Drawing the rest from reference TRBV5-1 and TRBJ2-3, the complete variable domain is KAGVTQTPRYLIKTRGQQVTLSCSPISGHRSVSWYQQTPGQGLQFLFEYFSETQRNKGNFPGRFSGRQFSNSRSEMNVSTLELGDSALYLCASSRTSGTDTQYFGPGTRLTVL.